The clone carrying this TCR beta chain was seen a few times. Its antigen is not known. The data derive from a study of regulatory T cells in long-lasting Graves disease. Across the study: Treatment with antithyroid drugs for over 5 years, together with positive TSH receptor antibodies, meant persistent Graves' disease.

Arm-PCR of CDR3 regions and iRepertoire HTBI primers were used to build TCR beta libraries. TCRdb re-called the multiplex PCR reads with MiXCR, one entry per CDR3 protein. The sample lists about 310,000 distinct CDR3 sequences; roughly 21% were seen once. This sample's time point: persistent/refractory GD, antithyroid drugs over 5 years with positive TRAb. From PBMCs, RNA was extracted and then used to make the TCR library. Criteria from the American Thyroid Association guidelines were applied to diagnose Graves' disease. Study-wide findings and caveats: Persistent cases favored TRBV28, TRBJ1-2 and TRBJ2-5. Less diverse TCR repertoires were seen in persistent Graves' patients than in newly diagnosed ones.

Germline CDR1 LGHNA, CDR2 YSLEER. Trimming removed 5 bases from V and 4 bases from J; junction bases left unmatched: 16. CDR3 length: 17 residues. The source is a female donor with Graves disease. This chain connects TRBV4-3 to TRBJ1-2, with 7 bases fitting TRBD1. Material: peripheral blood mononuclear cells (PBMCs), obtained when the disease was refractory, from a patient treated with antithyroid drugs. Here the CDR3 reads CASSDYRDSVSSYGYTF. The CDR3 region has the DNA TGCGCCAGCAGCGACTACCGGGACAGCGTTTCCTCCTATGGCTACACCTTC.